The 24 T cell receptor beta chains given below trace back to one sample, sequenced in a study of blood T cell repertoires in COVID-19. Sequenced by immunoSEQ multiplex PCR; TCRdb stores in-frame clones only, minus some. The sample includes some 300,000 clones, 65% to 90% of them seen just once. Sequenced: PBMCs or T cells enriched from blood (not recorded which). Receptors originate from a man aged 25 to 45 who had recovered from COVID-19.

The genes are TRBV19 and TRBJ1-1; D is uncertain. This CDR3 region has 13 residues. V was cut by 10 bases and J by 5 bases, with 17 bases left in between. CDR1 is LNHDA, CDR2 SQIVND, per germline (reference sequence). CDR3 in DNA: TGTGCCACCGCGGCAGAGGGCGGGACTGAAGCTTTCTTT. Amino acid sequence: CATAAEGGTEAFF.

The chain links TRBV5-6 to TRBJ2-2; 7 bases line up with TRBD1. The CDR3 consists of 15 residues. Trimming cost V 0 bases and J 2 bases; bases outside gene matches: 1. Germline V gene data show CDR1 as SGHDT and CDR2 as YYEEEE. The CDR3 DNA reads TGTGCCAGCAGCTTGGACAGGGGTAACACCGGGGAGCTGTTTTTT. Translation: CASSLDRGNTGELFF.

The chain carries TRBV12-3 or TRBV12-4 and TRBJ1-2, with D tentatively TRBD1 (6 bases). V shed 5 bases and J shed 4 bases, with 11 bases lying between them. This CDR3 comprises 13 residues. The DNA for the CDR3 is TGTGCCAGCAGTCCTCAGGGGAGCTATGGCTACACCTTC. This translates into CASSPQGSYGYTF.

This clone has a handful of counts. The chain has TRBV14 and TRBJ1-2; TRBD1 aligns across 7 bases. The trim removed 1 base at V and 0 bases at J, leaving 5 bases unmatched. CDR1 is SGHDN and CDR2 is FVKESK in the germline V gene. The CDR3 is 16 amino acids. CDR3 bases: TGTGCCAGCAGCCAAGGGGCAGGGGGTACTAACTATGGCTACACCTTC. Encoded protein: CASSQGAGGTNYGYTF.

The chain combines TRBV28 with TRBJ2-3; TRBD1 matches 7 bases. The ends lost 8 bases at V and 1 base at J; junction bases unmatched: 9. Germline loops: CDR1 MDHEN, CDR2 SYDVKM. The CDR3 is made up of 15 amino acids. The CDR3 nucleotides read TGTGCCAGCGGACCCCGAGGACAGGGCACAGATACGCAGTATTTT. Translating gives CASGPRGQGTDTQYF. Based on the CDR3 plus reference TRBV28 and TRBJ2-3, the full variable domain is DVKVTQSSRYLVKRTGEKVFLECVQDMDHENMFWYRQDPGLGLRLIYFSYDVKMKEKGDIPEGYSVSREKKERFSLILESASTNQTSMYLCASGPRGQGTDTQYFGPGTRLTVL.

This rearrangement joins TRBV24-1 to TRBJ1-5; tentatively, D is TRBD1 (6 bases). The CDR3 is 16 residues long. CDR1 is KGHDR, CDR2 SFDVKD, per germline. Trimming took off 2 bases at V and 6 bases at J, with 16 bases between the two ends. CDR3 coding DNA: TGTGCCACCAGTGATTCGAGGGGGATCGTAGGTCAGCCCCAGCATTTT. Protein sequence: CATSDSRGIVGQPQHF.

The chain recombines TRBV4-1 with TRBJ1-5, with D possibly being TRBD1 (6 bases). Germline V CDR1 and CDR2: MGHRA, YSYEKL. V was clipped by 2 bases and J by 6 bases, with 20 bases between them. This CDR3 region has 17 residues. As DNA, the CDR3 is TGCGCCAGCAGCCAATCCGCCGGGACAAACCTCGGTCAGCCCCAGCATTTT. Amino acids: CASSQSAGTNLGQPQHF.

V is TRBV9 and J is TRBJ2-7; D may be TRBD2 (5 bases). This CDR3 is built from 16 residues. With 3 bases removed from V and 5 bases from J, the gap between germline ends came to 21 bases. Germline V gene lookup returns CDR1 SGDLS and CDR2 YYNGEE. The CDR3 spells CASSALGLTPFNEQYF. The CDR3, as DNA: TGTGCCAGCAGCGCCCTTGGACTCACCCCGTTCAACGAGCAGTACTTC.

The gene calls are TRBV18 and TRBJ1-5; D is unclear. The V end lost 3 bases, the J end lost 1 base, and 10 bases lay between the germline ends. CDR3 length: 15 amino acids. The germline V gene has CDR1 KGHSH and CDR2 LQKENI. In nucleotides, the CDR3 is TGTGCCAGCTCACCGGCCAGAACCAGCAATCAGCCCCAGCATTTT. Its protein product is CASSPARTSNQPQHF.

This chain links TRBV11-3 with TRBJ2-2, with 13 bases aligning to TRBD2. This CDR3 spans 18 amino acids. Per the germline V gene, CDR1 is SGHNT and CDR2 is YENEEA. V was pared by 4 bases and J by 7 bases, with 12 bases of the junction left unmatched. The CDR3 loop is CASSSWTGRLAGGGELFF. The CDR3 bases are TGTGCCAGCAGCTCGTGGACAGGGCGACTAGCGGGAGGCGGGGAGCTGTTTTTT.

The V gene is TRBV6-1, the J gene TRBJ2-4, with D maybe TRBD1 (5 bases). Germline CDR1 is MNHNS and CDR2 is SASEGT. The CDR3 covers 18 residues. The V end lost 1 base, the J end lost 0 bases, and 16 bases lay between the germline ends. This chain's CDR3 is CASSEGAGSNLAKNIQYF. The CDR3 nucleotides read TGTGCCAGCAGTGAAGGGGCAGGGTCGAATCTAGCCAAAAACATTCAGTACTTC.

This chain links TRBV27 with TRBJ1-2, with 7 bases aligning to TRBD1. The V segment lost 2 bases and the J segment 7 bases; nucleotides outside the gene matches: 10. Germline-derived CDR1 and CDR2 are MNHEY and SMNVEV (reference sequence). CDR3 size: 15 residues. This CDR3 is CASSLLEGAESGYTF. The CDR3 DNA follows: TGTGCCAGCAGTTTACTGGAGGGGGCCGAATCTGGCTACACCTTC.

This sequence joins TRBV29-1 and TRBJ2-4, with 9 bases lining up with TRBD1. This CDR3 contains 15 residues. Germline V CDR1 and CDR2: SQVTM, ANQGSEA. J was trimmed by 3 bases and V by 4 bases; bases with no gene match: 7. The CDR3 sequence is CSVGDTGGGKNIQYF. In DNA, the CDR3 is TGCAGCGTTGGAGATACAGGGGGCGGCAAAAACATTCAGTACTTC.

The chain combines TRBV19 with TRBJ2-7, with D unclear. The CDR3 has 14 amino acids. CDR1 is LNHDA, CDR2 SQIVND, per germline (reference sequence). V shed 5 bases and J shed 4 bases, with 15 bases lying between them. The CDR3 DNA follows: TGTGCCAGTAGTCTCAGCCCCCGAGGATACGAGCAGTACTTC. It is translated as CASSLSPRGYEQYF.

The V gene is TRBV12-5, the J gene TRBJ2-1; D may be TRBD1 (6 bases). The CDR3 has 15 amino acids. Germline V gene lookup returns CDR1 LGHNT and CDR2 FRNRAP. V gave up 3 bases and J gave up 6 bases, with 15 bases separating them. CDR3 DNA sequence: TGTGCTAGTGGTTTTTCCTTGGACAGCGCCAATGAGCAGTTCTTC. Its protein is CASGFSLDSANEQFF. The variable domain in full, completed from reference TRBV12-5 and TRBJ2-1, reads DARVTQTPRHKVTEMGQEVTMRCQPILGHNTVFWYRQTMMQGLELLAYFRNRAPLDDSGMPKDRFSAEMPDATLATLKIQPSEPRDSAVYFCASGFSLDSANEQFFGPGTRLTVL.

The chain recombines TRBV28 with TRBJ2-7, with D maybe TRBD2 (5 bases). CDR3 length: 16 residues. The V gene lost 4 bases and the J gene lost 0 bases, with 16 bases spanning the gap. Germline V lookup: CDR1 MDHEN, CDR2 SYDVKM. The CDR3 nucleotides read TGTGCCAGCAGTTACCTGGCGGACTCCCCCTCCTACGAGCAGTACTTC. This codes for CASSYLADSPSYEQYF.

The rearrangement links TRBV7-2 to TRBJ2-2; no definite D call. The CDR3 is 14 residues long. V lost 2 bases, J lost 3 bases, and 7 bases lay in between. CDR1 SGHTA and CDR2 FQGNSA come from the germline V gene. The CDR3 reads CASSLFRDTGELFF. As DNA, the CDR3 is TGTGCCAGCAGCTTATTCCGGGACACCGGGGAGCTGTTTTTT.

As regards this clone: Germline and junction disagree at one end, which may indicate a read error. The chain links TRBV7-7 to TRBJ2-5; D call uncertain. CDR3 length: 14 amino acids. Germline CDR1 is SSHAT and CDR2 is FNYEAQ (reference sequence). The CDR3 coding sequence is TGTGCTAGCAGCTTAGTAGCCGTGGGAGAGACCCAGTACTTC. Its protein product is CASSLVAVGETQYF.

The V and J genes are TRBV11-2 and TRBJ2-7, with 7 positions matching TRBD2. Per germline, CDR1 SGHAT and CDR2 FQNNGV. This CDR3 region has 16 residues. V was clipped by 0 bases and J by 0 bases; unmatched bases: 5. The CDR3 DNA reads TGTGCCAGCAGCTTAGATCCGGGACTACGCTCCTACGAGCAGTACTTC. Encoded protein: CASSLDPGLRSYEQYF.

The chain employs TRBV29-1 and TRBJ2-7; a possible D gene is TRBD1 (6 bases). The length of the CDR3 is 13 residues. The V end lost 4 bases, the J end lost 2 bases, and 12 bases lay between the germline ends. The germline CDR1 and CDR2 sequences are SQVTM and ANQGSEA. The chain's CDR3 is CSVVGGATYEQYF. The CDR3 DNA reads TGCAGCGTTGTTGGGGGCGCGACCTACGAGCAGTACTTC.

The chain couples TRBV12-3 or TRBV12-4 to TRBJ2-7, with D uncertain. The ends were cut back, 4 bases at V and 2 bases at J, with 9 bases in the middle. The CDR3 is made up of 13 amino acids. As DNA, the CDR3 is TGTGCCAGCAGTTCCTACCCCCCCTACGAGCAGTACTTC. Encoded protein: CASSSYPPYEQYF.

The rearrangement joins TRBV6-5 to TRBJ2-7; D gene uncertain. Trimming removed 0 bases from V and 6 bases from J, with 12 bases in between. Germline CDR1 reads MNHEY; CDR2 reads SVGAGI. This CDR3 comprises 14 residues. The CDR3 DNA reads TGTGCCAGCAGTTACTCGAGAAGCGAACTCGAGCAGTACTTC. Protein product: CASSYSRSELEQYF.

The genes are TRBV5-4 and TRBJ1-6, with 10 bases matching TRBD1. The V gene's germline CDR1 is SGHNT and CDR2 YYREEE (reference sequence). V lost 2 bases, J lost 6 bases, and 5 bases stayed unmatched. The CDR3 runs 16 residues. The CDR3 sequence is CASSFKWDRGNSPLHF. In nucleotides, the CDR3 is TGTGCCAGCAGCTTTAAATGGGACAGGGGTAATTCACCCCTCCACTTT.

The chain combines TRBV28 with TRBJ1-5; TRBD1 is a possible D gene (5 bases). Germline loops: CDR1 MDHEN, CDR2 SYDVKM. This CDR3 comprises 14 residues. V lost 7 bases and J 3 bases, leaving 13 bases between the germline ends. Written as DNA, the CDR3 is TGTGCCAGCACTCACAGACAGCACAATCAGCCCCAGCATTTT. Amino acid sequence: CASTHRQHNQPQHF.